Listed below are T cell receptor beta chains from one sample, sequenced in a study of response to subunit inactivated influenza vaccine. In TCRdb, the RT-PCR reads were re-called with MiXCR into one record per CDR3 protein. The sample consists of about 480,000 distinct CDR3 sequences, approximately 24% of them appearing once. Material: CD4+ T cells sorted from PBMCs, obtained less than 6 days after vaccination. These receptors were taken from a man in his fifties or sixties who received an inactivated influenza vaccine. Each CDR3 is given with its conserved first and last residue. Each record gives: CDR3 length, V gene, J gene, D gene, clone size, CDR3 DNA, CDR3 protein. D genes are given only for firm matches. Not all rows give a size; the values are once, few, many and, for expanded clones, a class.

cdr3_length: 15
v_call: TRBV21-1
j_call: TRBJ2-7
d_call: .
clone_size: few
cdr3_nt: TGTGCCAGCAGCGGGCGGGACGGTGGGTCCTACGAGCAGTACTTC
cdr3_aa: CASSGRDGGSYEQYF

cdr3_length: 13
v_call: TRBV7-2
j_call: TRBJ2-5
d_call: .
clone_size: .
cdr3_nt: TGTGCCACCGCCCGGGACTCCCAAGAGACCCAGTACTTC
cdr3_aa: CATARDSQETQYF

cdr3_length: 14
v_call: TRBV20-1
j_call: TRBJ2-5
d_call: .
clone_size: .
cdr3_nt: TGCAGTGCTCCCCTCGGTGGGGTTGAAGAGACCCAGTACTTC
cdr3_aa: CSAPLGGVEETQYF

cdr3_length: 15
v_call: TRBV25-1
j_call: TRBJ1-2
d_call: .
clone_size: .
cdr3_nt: TGTGCCAGCAGTGAGCCCACAGGAGCTAACTATGGCTACACCTTC
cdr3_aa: CASSEPTGANYGYTF

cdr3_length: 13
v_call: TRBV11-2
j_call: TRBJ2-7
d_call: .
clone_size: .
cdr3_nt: TGTGCCAGCAGCTCGGTGATCAACTACGAGCAGTACTTC
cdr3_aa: CASSSVINYEQYF

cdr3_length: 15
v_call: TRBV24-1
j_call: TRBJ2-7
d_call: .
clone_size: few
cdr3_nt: TGTGCCACCAGTGGCCAAACTAGAGGCTCCTACGAGCAGTACTTC
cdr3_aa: CATSGQTRGSYEQYF

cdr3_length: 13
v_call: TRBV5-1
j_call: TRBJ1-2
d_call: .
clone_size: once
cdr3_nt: TGCGCCAGCAGCTTGGATGGGAATAGTGGATACACCTTC
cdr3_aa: CASSLDGNSGYTF

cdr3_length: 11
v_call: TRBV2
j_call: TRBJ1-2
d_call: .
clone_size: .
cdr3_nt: TGTGCCAGCACCCCAGTCTATGGCTACACCTTC
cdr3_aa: CASTPVYGYTF

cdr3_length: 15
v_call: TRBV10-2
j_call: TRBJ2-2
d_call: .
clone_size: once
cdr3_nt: TGCGCCAGCTTGCTCGGGGCACGGCGCCCCGGGGAGCTGTTTTTT
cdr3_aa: CASLLGARRPGELFF

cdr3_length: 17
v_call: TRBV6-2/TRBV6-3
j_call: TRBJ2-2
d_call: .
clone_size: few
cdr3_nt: TGTGCCAGCAGACCCCTGGATGGGCAAGCGAACACCGGGGAGCTGTTTTTT
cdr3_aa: CASRPLDGQANTGELFF

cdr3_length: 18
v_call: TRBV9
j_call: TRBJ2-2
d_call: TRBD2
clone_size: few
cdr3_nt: TGTGCCAGCAGCGTAGCTCCTAGCGGGATAGTCAACACCGGGGAGCTGTTTTTT
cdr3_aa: CASSVAPSGIVNTGELFF

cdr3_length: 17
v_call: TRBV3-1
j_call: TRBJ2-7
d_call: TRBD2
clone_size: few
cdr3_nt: TGTGCCAGCAGCCCACGGCTAGGGACTAGCGTTACCTACGAGCAGTACTTC
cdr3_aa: CASSPRLGTSVTYEQYF

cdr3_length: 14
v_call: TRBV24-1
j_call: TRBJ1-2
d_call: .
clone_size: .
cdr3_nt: TGTGCCACCAGTGATTTTACCCGCAACTATGGCTACACCTTC
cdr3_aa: CATSDFTRNYGYTF

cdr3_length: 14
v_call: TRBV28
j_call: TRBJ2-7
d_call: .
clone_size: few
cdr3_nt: TGTGCCAGCAGCTCGGAACAGGGTCCTAACGAGCAGTACTTC
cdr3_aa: CASSSEQGPNEQYF

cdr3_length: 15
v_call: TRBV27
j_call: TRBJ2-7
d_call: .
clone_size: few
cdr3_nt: TGTGCCAGCAGCCTCTCCAGGTCTAGCTCCTACGAGCAGTACTTC
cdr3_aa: CASSLSRSSSYEQYF

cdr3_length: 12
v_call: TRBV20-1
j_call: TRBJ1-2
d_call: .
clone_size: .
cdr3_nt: TGCAGTGCTCCTCCGGGTTTGTATGGCTACACCTTC
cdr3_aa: CSAPPGLYGYTF

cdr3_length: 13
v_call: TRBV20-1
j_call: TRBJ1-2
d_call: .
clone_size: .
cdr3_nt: TGCAGTGCTAGGGGGGAGCGCTCCTATGGCTACACCTTC
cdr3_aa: CSARGERSYGYTF

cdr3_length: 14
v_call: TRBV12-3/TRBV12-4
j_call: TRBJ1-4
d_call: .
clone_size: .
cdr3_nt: TGTGCCAGCAGTTTATTCGGGGGAGGTGAAAAACTGTTTTTT
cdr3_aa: CASSLFGGGEKLFF

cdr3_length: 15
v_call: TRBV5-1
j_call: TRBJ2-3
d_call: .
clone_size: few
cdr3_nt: TGCGCCAGCCGGCCGGGACACTCTAGCACAGATACGCAGTATTTT
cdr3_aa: CASRPGHSSTDTQYF

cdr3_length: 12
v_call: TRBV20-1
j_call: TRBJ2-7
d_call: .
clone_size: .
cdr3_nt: TGCAGTGCTAGAGCGAGGGGTTACGAGCAGTACTTC
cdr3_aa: CSARARGYEQYF

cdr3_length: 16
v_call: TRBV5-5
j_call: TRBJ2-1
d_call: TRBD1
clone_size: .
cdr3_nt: TGTGCCAGCAACACAGGGGGGACAGAGGCCTACAATGAGCAGTTCTTC
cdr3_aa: CASNTGGTEAYNEQFF

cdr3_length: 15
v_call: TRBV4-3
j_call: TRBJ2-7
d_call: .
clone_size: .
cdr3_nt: TGCGCCAGCAGCCCAACCGACGGGGGCGCCTACGAGCAGTACTTC
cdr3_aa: CASSPTDGGAYEQYF

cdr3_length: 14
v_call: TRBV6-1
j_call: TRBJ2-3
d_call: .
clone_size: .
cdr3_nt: TGTGCCAGCAGGAATAGAGGGATCACAGATACGCAGTATTTT
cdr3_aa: CASRNRGITDTQYF

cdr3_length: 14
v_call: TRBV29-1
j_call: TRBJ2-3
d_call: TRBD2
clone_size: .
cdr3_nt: TGCAGCGTTGAAGGGGCGGGAGGGCCGGGGCCGCAGTATTTT
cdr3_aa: CSVEGAGGPGPQYF

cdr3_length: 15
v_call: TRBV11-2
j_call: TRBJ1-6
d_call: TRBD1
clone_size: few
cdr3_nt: TGTGCCAGCAACCAGCTCAGGGGGCTGAATTCACCCCTCCACTTT
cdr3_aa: CASNQLRGLNSPLHF

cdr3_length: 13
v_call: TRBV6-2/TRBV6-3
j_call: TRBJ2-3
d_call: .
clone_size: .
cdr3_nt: TGTGCCAGCAAAGCGCCGGTCCCAGATACGCAGTATTTT
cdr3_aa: CASKAPVPDTQYF

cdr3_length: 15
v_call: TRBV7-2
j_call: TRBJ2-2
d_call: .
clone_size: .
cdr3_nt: TGTGCCAGCAGCTCGCGAGGATCATACACCGGGGAGCTGTTTTTT
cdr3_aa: CASSSRGSYTGELFF

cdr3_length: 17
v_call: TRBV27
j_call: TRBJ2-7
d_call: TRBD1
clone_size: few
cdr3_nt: TGTGCCAGCAGTCCTCTAGCTGACAGGGGGCAAGCCTACGAGCAGTACTTC
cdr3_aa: CASSPLADRGQAYEQYF

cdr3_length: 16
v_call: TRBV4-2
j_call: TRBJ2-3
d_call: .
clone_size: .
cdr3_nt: TGTGCCAGCAGCCATCCCCCCGGGCCCGCCCAGGATACGCAGTATTTT
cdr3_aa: CASSHPPGPAQDTQYF

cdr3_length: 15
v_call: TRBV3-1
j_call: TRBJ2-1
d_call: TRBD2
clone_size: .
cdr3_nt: TGTGCCAGCAGCCAGGGGACTAGGGGGTACAATGAGCAGTTCTTC
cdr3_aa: CASSQGTRGYNEQFF

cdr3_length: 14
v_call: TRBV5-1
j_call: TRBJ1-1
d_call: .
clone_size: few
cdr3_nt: TGCGCCAGCAGCTCAGGGTTGGATAACACTGAAGCTTTCTTT
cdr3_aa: CASSSGLDNTEAFF

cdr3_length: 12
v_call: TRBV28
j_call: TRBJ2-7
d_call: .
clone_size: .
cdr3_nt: TGTGCCAGCAGTTTATGGGGGAGCGAGCAGTACTTC
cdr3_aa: CASSLWGSEQYF

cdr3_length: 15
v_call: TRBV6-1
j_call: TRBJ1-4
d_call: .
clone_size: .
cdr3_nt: TGTGCCAGCAGCCGTTTGTTCGGGGGAGGTGAAAAACTGTTTTTT
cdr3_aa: CASSRLFGGGEKLFF

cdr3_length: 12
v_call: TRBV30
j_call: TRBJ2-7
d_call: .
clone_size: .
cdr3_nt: TGTGCCTGGAGTACCAGCCCCTACGAGCAGTACTTC
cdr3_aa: CAWSTSPYEQYF

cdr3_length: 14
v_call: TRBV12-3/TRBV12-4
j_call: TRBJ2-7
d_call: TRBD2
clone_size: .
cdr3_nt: TGTGCCAGCAGTTTACGGGGGGGGGCCGACGAGCAGTACTTC
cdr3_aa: CASSLRGGADEQYF

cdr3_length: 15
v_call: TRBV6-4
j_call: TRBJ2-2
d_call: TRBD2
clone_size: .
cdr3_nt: TGTGCCAGCAGTGCCCTAGCGGAGTACACCGGGGAGCTGTTTTTT
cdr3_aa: CASSALAEYTGELFF

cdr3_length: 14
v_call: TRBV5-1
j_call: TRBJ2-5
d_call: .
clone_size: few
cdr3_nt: TGCGCCAGCAGCCAGGCGGGGGCACAAGAGACCCAGTACTTC
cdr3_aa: CASSQAGAQETQYF

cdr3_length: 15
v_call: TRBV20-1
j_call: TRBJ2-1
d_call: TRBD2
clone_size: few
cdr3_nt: TGCAGTGCCGAAGGGTTAGCTAGCGGGGCCAATGAGCAGTTCTTC
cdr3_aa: CSAEGLASGANEQFF

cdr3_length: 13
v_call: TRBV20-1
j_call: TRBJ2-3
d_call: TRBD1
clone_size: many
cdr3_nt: TGCAGTGCTAGCCAGGGGGCAGGGGATACGCAGTATTTT
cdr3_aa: CSASQGAGDTQYF

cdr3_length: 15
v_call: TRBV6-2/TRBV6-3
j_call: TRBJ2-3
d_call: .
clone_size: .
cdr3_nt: TGTGCCAGCAGTGACGTACCGGGCCTGTACGATACGCAGTATTTT
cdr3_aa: CASSDVPGLYDTQYF

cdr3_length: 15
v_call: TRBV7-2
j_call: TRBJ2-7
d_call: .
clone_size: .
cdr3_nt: TGTGCCAGCAGCTTAGCCATCGGGGTCTCCTACGAGCAGTACTTC
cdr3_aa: CASSLAIGVSYEQYF

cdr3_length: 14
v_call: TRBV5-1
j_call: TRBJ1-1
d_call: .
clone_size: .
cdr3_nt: TGCGCCAGCAGCTTGGGGTACATGAACACTGAAGCTTTCTTT
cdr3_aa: CASSLGYMNTEAFF

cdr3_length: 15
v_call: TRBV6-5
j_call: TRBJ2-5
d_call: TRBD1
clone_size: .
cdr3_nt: TGTGCCAGCAGTTACCAGGACAGGGGCTACGTGACCCAGTACTTC
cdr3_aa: CASSYQDRGYVTQYF

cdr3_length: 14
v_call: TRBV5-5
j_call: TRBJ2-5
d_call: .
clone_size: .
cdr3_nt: TGTGCCAGCAGCCTCCCTCGGGACCAAGAGACCCAGTACTTC
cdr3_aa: CASSLPRDQETQYF

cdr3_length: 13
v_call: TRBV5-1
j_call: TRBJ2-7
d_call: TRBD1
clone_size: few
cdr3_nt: TGCGCCAGCAGCATCCGACAGGGCCACGAGCAGTACTTC
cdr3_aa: CASSIRQGHEQYF

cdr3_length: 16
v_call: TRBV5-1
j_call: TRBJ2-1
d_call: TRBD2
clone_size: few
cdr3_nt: TGCGCCAGCAGCGCAGCGGGGGGGCACTCCTACAATGAGCAGTTCTTC
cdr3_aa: CASSAAGGHSYNEQFF

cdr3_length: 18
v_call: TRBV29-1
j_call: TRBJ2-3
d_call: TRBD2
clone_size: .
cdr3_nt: TGCAGCGCTCAGAGGCTGACTAGCGGGAGTCCCAGGGCAGATACGCAGTATTTT
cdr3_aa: CSAQRLTSGSPRADTQYF

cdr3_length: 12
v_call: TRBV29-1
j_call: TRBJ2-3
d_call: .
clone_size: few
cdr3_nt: TGCAGTGGTGGGGGGTTTACAGATACGCAGTATTTT
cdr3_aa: CSGGGFTDTQYF

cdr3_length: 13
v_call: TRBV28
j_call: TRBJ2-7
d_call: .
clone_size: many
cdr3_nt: TGTGCCAGCAGTTTAGGACGGTCAAGGGAGCAGTACTTC
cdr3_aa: CASSLGRSREQYF

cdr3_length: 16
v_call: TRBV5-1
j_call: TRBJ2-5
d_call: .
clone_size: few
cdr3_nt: TGCGCCAGCAGCTGGCCCAGCGCCCAGATTCAAGAGACCCAGTACTTC
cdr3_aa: CASSWPSAQIQETQYF

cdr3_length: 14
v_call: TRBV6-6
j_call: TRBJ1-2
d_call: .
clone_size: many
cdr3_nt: TGTGCCAGCAGTTCCCCCGTTGGGGGCAACGGCTACACCTTC
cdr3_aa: CASSSPVGGNGYTF